This TCR beta chain is from a study of cytomegalovirus exposure and HLA in healthy donors. The PCR contained 60 Vbeta and 13 Jbeta primers. The table came from immunoSEQ multiplex PCR; TCRdb's copy has only in-frame clones and leaves some out. Among 150,000 to 200,000 clones listed, 73% were seen once. A note on this clone: Its cognate antigen is unknown.

Study results and limitations: Later work found most CMV-associated TCR beta chains apparently HLA-restricted. Investigators reported 150 to 200 TCR beta chains as tied to cytomegalovirus. Three chains tied to CMV proved CMV antigen-specific in vitro. Reportedly, a later analysis found an Asian-associated ancestry cluster had fewer N-insertions than the approximately 670-donor mean.

Germline V gene sequence: CDR1 SEHNR, CDR2 FQNEAQ (reference sequence). The CDR3 extends over 17 amino acids. Trimming shortened V by 1 base and J by 0 bases, and 13 bases separated the two germline ends. The chain combines TRBV7-9 with TRBJ1-5; TRBD1 is a possible D gene (6 bases). This receptor was identified in a woman in her thirties in good health and CMV-seronegative. Sequenced input: PBMCs. The CDR3 DNA sequence: TGTGCCAGCAGCTTAGGGGGGCTAGGGGATAGCAATCAGCCCCAGCATTTT. It encodes CASSLGGLGDSNQPQHF.